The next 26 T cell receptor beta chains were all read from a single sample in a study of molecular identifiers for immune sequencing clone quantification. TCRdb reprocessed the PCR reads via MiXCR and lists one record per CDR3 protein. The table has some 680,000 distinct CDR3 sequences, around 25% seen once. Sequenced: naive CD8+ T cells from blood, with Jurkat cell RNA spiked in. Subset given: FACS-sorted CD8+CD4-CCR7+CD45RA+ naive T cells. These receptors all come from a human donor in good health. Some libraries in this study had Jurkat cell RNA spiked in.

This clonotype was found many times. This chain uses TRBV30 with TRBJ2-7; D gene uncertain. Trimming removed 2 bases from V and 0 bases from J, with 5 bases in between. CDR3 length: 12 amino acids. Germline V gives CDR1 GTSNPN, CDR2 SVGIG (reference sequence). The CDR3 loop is CAWSIFSYEQYF. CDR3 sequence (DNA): TGTGCCTGGAGTATTTTCTCCTACGAGCAGTACTTC.

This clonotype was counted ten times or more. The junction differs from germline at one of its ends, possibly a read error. This CDR3 is CASSLLGNSNQPQHF. CDR3 in DNA: TGCGCCAGCAGCTTGTTGGGGAATAGCAATCAGCCCCAGCATTTT. The gene calls are TRBV27 and TRBJ1-5; D is unclear. This CDR3 contains 15 residues. Per germline, CDR1 MNHEY and CDR2 SMNVEV (reference sequence).

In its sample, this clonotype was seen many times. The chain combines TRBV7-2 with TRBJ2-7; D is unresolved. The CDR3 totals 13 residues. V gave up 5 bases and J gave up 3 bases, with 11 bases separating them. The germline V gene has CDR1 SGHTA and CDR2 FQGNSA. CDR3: CASSPTSDYEQYF. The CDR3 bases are TGTGCCAGCAGCCCCACATCAGACTACGAGCAGTACTTC.

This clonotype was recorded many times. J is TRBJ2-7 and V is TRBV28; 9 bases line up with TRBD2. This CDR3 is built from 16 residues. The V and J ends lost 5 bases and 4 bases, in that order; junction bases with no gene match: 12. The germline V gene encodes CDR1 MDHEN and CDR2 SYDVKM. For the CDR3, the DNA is TGTGCCAGCAGTCTATCCGACTCTAGCGGGAAATACGAGCAGTACTTC. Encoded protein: CASSLSDSSGKYEQYF.

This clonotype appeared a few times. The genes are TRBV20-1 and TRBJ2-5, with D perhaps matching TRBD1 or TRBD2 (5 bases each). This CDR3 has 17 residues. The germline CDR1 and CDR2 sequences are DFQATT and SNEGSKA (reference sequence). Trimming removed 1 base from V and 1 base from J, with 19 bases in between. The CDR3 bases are TGCAGTGCTAGAGGCTCGTTATGGGGGAACCTCCAAGAGACCCAGTACTTC. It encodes CSARGSLWGNLQETQYF.

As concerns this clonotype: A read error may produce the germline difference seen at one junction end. CDR3 DNA sequence: TGCAGTGCCAAGGGACTTTACACCTGGGAGCTGTTTTTT. Amino acid sequence: CSAKGLYTWELFF. The V and J genes are TRBV20-1 and TRBJ2-2, with D maybe TRBD2 (6 bases). This CDR3 is 13 amino acids long. Per germline, CDR1 DFQATT and CDR2 SNEGSKA (reference sequence).

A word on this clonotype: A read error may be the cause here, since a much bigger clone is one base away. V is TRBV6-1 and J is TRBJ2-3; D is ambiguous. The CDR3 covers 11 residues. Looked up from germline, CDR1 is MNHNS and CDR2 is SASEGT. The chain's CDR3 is CASSDTVTQCF. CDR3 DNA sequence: TGTGCCAGCAGTGACACAGTTACGCAGTGTTTT.

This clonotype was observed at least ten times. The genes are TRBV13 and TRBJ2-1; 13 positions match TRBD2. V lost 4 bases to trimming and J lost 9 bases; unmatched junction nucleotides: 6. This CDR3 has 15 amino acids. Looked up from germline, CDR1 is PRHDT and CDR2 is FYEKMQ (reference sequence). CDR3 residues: CASSSGLAGVSEQFF. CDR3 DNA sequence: TGTGCCAGCAGCTCCGGACTAGCGGGAGTAAGTGAGCAGTTCTTC.

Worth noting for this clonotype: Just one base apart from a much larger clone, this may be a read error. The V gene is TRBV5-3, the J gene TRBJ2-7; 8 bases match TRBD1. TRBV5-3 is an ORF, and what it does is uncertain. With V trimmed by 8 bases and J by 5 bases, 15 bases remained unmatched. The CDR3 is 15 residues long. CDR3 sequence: CASRAYNRGVHEQYF. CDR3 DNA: TGTGCCAGCAGAGCTTACAACAGGGGGGTCCACGAGCAGTACTTC.

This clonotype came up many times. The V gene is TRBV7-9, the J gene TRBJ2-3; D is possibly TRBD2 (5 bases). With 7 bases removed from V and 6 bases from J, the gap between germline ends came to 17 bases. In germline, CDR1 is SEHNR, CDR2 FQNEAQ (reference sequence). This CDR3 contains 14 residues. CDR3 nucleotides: TGTGCCAGCATCCCGACGGAGGCGTCGGATACGCAGTATTTT. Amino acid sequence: CASIPTEASDTQYF.

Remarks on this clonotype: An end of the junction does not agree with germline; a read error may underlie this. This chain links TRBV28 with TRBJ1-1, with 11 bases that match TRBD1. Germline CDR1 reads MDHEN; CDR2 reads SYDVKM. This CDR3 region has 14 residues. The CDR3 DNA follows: TGTGCCAGCAGCCTTCGGACAGGGGGCACTGGAGCTTTCTTT. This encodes CASSLRTGGTGAFF.

The CDR3 loop is CASSLERVMSYEQYF. The CDR3 DNA sequence: TGTGCCAGCAGTCTAGAGCGGGTGATGTCCTACGAGCAGTACTTC. The J gene is TRBJ2-7, the V gene TRBV6-2 or TRBV6-3; D possibly corresponds to TRBD2 (6 bases). Germline assignment: CDR1 MNHEY and CDR2 SVGEGT. Trimming pared 5 bases from V and 1 base from J, leaving 15 bases between. This CDR3 spans 15 amino acids.

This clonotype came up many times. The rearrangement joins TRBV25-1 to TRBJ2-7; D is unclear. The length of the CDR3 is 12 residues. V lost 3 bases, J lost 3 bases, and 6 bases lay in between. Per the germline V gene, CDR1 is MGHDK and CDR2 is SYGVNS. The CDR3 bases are TGTGCCAGCAGTGATAACGTCTACGAGCAGTACTTC. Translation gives CASSDNVYEQYF.

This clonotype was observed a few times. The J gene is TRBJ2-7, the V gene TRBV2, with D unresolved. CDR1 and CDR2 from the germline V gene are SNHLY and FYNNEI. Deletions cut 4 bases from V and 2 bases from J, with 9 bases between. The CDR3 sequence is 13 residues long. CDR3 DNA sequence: TGTGCCAGCAGTGTTGAAGGGACCTACGAGCAGTACTTC. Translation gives CASSVEGTYEQYF.

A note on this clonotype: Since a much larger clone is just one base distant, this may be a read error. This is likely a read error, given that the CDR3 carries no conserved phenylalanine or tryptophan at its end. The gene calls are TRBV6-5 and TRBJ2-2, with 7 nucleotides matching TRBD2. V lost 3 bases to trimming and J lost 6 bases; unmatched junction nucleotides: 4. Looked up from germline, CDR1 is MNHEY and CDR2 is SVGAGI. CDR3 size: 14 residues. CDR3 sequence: CASSYRRESGELFV. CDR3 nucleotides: TGTGCCAGCAGTTATCGGCGGGAGTCCGGGGAGCTGTTTGTT.

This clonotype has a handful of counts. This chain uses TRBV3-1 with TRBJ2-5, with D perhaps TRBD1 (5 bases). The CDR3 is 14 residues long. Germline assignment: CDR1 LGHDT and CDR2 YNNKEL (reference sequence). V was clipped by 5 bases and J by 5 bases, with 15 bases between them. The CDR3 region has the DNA TGTGCCAGCAGCGGCTGGCTGGGGCTGGAGACCCAGTACTTC. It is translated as CASSGWLGLETQYF.

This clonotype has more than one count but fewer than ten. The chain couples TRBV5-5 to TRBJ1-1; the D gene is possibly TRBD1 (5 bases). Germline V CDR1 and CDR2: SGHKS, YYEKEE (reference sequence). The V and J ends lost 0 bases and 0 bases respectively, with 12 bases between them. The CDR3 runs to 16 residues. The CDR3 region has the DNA TGTGCCAGCAGCTTGGAAGGGGTAGCCATGAACACTGAAGCTTTCTTT. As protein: CASSLEGVAMNTEAFF.

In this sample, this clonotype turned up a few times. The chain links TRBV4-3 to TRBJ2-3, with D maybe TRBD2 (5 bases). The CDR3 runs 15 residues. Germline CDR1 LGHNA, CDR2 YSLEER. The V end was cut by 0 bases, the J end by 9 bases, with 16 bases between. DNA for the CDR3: TGCGCCAGCAGCCAAGATTTATTAGCGAGTGGGACGCAGTATTTT. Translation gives CASSQDLLASGTQYF.

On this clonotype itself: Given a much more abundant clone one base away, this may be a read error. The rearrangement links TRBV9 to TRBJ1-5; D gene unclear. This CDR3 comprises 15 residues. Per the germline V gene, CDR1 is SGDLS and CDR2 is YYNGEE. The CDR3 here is CASSVDGVSNQPRHF. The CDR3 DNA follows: TGTGCCAGCAGCGTAGACGGGGTAAGCAATCAGCCCCGGCATTTT.

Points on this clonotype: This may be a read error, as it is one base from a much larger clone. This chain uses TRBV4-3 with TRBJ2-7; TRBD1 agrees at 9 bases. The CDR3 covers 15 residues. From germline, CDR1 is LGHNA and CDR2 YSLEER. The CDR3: CASSPAGTGHYELYF. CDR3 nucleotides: TGCGCCAGCAGCCCCGCCGGGACAGGGCACTACGAGCTGTACTTC.

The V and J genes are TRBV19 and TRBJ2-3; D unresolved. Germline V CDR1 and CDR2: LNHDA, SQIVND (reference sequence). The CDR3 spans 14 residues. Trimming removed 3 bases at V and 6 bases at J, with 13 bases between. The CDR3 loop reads CASSIGGTMDTQYF. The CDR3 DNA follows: TGTGCCAGTAGTATTGGCGGTACTATGGATACGCAGTATTTT.

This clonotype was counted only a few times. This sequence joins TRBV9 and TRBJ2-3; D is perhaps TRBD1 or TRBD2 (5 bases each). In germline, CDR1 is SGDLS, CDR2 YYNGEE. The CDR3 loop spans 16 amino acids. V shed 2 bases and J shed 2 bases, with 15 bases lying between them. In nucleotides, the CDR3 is TGTGCCAGCAGCGTCCGGGACCATTCCCCCACAGATACGCAGTATTTT. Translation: CASSVRDHSPTDTQYF.

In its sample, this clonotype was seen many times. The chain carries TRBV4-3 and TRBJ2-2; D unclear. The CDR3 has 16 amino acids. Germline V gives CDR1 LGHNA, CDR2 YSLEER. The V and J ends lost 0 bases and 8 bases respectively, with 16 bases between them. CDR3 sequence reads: CASSQDLGLIGGELFF. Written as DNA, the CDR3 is TGCGCCAGCAGCCAAGATTTAGGCCTGATTGGAGGGGAGCTGTTTTTT.

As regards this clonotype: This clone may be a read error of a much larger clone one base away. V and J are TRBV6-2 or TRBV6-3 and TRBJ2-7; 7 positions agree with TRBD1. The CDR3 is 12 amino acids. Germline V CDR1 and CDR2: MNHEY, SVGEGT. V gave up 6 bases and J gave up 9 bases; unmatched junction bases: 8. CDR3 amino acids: CASSSDRPAQYF. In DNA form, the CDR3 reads TGTGCCAGCAGCTCGGACAGGCCCGCGCAGTACTTC.

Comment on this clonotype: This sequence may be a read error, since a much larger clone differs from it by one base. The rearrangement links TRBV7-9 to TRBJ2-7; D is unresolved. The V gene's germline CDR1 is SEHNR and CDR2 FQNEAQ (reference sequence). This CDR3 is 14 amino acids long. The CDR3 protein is CASSLESRSYERYF. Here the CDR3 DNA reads TGTGCCAGCAGCTTAGAGAGTCGGTCCTACGAGCGGTACTTC.

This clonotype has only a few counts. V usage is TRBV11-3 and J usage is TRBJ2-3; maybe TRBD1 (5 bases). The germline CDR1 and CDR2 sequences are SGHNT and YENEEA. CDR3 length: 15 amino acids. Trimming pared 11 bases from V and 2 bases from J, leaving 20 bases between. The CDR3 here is CAALSRPRVTDTQYF. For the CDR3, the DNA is TGTGCCGCCCTTAGTCGGCCCAGGGTCACAGATACGCAGTATTTT. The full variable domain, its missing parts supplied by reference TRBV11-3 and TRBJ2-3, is EAGVVQSPRYKIIEKKQPVAFWCNPISGHNTLYWYLQNLGQGPELLIRYENEEAVDDSQLPKDRFSAERLKGVDSTLKIQPAELGDSAVYLCAALSRPRVTDTQYFGPGTRLTVL.